Shown below are 5 T cell receptor beta chains from a single sample sequenced in a study of beta chain features in type 1 diabetes. Study-level points and caveats: Patients with Type 1 diabetes showed moderately but significantly shorter TCRB CDR3s in all four CD4+ subsets.

cDNA synthesis used the whole RNA isolate, giving expressed TCRB sequences. This table comes from immunoSEQ multiplex PCR, and its TCRdb copy is limited to in-frame clones, with some not included. The repertoire holds 200,000 to 300,000 clones, around 21% seen once, with 0.028% in the top ten. These receptors have no known antigen. The sample taken for sequencing was naive CD4+ T cells from blood. The receptors come from a woman aged 40 to 50 with type 1 diabetes.

In its sample, this clone was seen a few times. The rearrangement uses TRBV18 and TRBJ1-5; D is uncertain. This CDR3 has 13 residues. The V and J ends lost 2 bases and 6 bases respectively, with 8 bases between them. Per germline, CDR1 KGHSH and CDR2 LQKENI. The CDR3, as DNA: TGTGCCAGCTCACCAGGGAGTCCTCAGCCCCAGCATTTT. Translating it yields CASSPGSPQPQHF.

CDR3 protein: CASSLRTSNNEQFF. CDR3 coding DNA: TGTGCCAGCAGCTTAAGAACTAGTAACAATGAGCAGTTCTTC. V gene TRBV11-3 combines with J gene TRBJ2-1, with a possible D match to TRBD2 (5 bases). The CDR3 runs to 14 residues. V was clipped by 2 bases and J by 5 bases, with 10 bases between them. Germline assignment: CDR1 SGHNT and CDR2 YENEEA.

This chain joins TRBV5-1 and TRBJ2-5; perhaps TRBD1 as D (7 bases). Trimming removed 4 bases from V and 2 bases from J, with 15 bases in between. The germline V gene encodes CDR1 SGHRS and CDR2 YFSETQ. The CDR3 has 15 amino acids. CDR3 sequence (DNA): TGCGCCAGCAGCCTTCAGGGGGGCGGACAAGAGACCCAGTACTTC. Protein: CASSLQGGGQETQYF.

This clone has a handful of counts. This chain joins TRBV28 and TRBJ2-5; D not certain. CDR3 size: 12 residues. Germline CDR1 and CDR2: MDHEN and SYDVKM. Trimming stripped 6 bases from V and 4 bases from J, with 9 bases between. This chain's CDR3 is CASRGSRETQYF. The CDR3 nucleotides are TGTGCCAGCAGGGGCTCACGAGAGACCCAGTACTTC.

Here the CDR3 DNA reads TGTGCCAGCAGTTCCCAGGGAGGAGATACGCAGTATTTT. Its protein product is CASSSQGGDTQYF. V gene TRBV6-5 combines with J gene TRBJ2-3; tentatively, D is TRBD2 (6 bases). The CDR3 sequence is 13 residues long. CDR1 MNHEY and CDR2 SVGAGI come from the germline V gene. V was trimmed by 4 bases and J by 5 bases, leaving 10 bases between them.